This TCR beta chain derives from a study of beta chain features in type 1 diabetes. Study outcomes and limitations: In all four CD4+ subsets, TCRB CDR3 length was significantly, moderately reduced in type 1 diabetes. Researchers reported that naive, central memory and Treg TCRB repertoires appeared more similar in patients than in healthy donors.

Investigators reverse transcribed all isolated RNA, so they sequenced expressed TCRB transcripts. The protocol was immunoSEQ multiplex PCR, while the TCRdb copy is restricted to in-frame clones and leaves out a portion. In the table there are 250,000 to 300,000 clones, 13% to 15% of which are singletons. Germline V lookup: CDR1 MNHEY, CDR2 SMNVEV (reference sequence). V was clipped by 5 bases and J by 7 bases; unmatched bases: 8. CDR3 length: 14 residues. As regards this clone: Antigen: not known.

The chain employs TRBV27 and TRBJ1-5, with 7 bases fitting TRBD1. Material for sequencing was naive CD4+ T cells from blood. The clonotype comes from a man aged 25-45 years with type 1 diabetes. CDR3 nucleotides: TGTGCCAGCAGTCCACAGGGGCGACGGCAGCCCCAGCATTTT. It specifies CASSPQGRRQPQHF.